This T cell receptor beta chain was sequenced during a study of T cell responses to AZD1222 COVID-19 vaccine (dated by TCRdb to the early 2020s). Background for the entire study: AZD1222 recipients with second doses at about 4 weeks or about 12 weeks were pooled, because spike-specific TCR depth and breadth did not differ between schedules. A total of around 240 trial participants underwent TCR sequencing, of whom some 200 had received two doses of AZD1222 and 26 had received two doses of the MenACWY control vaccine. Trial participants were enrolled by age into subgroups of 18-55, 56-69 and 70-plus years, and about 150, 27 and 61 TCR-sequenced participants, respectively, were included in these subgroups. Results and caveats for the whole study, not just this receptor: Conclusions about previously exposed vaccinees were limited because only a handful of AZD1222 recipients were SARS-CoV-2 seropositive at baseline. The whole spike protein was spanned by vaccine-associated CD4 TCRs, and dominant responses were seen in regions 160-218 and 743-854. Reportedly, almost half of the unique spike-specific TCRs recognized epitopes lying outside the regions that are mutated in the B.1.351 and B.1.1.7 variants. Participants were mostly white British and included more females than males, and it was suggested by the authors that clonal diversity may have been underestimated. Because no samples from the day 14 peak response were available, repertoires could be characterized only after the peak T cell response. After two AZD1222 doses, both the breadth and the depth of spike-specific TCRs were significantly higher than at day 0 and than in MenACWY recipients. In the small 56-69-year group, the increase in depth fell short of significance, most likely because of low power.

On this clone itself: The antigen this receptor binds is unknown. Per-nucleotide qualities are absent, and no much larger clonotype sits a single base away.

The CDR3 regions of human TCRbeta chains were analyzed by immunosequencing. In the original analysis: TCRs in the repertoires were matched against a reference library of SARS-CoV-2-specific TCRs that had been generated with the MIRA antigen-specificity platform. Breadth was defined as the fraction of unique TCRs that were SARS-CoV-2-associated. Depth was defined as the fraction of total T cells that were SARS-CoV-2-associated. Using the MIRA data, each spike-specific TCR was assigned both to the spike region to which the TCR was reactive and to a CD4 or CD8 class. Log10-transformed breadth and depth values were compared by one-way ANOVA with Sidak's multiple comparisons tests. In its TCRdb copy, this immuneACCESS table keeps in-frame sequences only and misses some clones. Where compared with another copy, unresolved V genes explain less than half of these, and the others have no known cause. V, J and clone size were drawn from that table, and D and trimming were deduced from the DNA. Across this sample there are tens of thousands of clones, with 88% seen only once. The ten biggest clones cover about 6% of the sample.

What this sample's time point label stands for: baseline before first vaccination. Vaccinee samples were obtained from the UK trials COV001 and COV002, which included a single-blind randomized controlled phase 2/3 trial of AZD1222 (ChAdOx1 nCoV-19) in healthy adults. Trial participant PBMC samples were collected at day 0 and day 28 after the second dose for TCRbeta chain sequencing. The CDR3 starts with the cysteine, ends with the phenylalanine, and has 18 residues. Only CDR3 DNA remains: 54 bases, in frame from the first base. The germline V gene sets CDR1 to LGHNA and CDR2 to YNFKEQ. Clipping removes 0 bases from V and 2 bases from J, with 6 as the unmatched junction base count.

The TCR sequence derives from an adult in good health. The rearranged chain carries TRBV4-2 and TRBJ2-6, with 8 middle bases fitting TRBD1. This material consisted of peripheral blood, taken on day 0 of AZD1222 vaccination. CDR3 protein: CASSQDRAGGTGANVLTF. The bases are TGTGCCAGCAGCCAAGATAGGGCAGGGGGCACTGGGGCCAACGTCCTGACTTTC.